This T cell receptor beta chain was sequenced for a study of immune evolution from preneoplasia to lung adenocarcinoma. Study observations and caveats: Later-stage lesions appeared to have more T cells, more diversity, less clonality. Top clone share appeared to fall from AAH through AIS, MIA, adenocarcinoma.

The repertoire was sequenced with immunoSEQ multiplex PCR; TCRdb's copy has only in-frame clones and lacks some. This sample has a few thousand clones; around 82% occur once, and the top ten carry 13%. Note on this clone: The antigen is unknown.

The CDR3 is made up of 15 amino acids. With V trimmed by 6 bases and J by 6 bases, 10 bases remained unmatched. CDR1 SGHTA and CDR2 FQGTGA come from the germline V gene. Patients had resection in Japan or China between about 2013 and 2018. Each case's diagnosis was confirmed by two pathologists on H&E. Sequenced input: FFPE normal lung tissue adjacent to the tumor. The V call is TRBV7-3, the J call TRBJ2-1; 8 bases are a match to TRBD1. This sequence originates from a person aged 50 or older with lung adenocarcinoma. CDR3 sequence (DNA): TGTGCCAGCAGTAATAGGACAGGGATCGCCAATGAGCAGTTCTTC. This translates into CASSNRTGIANEQFF.